The 31 T cell receptor beta chains reported below all come from one sample, sequenced in a study of CD8+ T cells in alopecia areata. This sample's treatment: oral pan-JAK inhibitor, 5-10 mg twice daily. Once RNA had been extracted, it was reverse transcribed into cDNA to act as the sequencing template. Libraries were prepared by immunoSEQ multiplex PCR; TCRdb keeps only in-frame clonotypes and omits some of them. The table shows about 210,000 clones, with around 65% occurring only once. The specimen comprised CD4+ T cells sorted from blood, sampled around week 42, from a patient treated with tofacitinib. The receptors here all came from a human donor with alopecia areata.

This clone was picked up a small number of times. The chain combines TRBV7-9 with TRBJ2-1; 9 nucleotides match TRBD1. CDR3 length: 16 residues. With 3 bases clipped from V and 2 bases from J, the junction kept 5 bases outside the gene matches. Germline V gene sequence: CDR1 SEHNR, CDR2 FQNEAQ (reference sequence). The CDR3 DNA follows: TGTGCCAGCAGCTTGGGACAGGGATGGACCTACAATGAGCAGTTCTTC. This codes for CASSLGQGWTYNEQFF.

J is TRBJ2-3 and V is TRBV27, with 11 bases matching TRBD1. Trimming took 5 bases from V and 5 from J; bases not matched to a gene: 9. This CDR3 spans 16 amino acids. Germline CDR1 and CDR2: MNHEY and SMNVEV (reference sequence). DNA of the CDR3: TGTGCCAGCAGTGCTCCGGGACAGGGGGTGGGAGATACGCAGTATTTT. Its translation: CASSAPGQGVGDTQYF.

This clone was found once. V usage is TRBV5-4 and J usage is TRBJ2-1, with D possibly matching TRBD1 (6 bases). The CDR3 totals 15 residues. V lost 4 bases and J lost 5, with 16 bases in between. Germline CDR1 and CDR2: SGHNT and YYREEE (reference sequence). The CDR3, as DNA: TGTGCCAGCAGCCTGGACACAGGGCCTAACAATGAGCAGTTCTTC. Translation gives CASSLDTGPNNEQFF.

The V call is TRBV29-1, the J call TRBJ2-2; a possible D gene is TRBD1 (5 bases). CDR1 SQVTM and CDR2 ANQGSEA come from the germline V gene. Trimming took 6 bases from V and 7 from J, leaving 12 bases between them. The CDR3 totals 12 residues. The CDR3 here is CSVQGAHGELFF. In DNA, the CDR3 is TGCAGCGTCCAAGGGGCCCACGGGGAGCTGTTTTTT.

The rearrangement uses TRBV5-1 and TRBJ2-7; D perhaps matches TRBD1 (5 bases). CDR3 length: 14 amino acids. CDR1 SGHRS and CDR2 YFSETQ come from the germline V gene. Between the trimmed V and J ends, which lost 2 bases and 0 bases, there was a span of 9 bases. The CDR3 DNA sequence: TGCGCCAGCAGCTTACAGACAGCCTCCTACGAGCAGTACTTC. It specifies CASSLQTASYEQYF.

The V gene is TRBV27, the J gene TRBJ2-3; D gene unclear. The ends were cut back, 4 bases at V and 4 bases at J, with 3 bases in the middle. This CDR3 region has 11 residues. CDR1 is MNHEY, CDR2 SMNVEV, per germline (reference sequence). The CDR3 protein is CASSSSDTQYF. The CDR3 bases are TGTGCCAGCAGTTCCTCAGATACGCAGTATTTT.

In this sample, this clone turned up a few times. The gene calls are TRBV15 and TRBJ2-3, with unresolved D. The germline V gene encodes CDR1 LNHNV and CDR2 YYDKDF (reference sequence). The CDR3 is 14 amino acids. V was shortened by 4 bases and J by 3 bases, with 11 bases between the two germline ends. CDR3 nucleotides: TGTGCCACCAGCAACCGAGGACCGACAGATACGCAGTATTTT. Residues: CATSNRGPTDTQYF.

CDR3 sequence reads: CSARVLDWGGDVLTF. CDR3 bases: TGCAGCGCGAGGGTTTTGGACTGGGGAGGAGACGTCCTGACTTTC. The V gene is TRBV29-1, the J gene TRBJ2-6; D may be TRBD2 (6 bases). With 7 bases removed from V and 11 bases from J, the gap between germline ends came to 24 bases. The CDR3 has 15 residues. Looked up from germline, CDR1 is SQVTM and CDR2 is ANQGSEA. The entire variable domain, with the rest obtained from reference TRBV29-1 and TRBJ2-6, is as follows: SAVISQKPSRDICQRGTSLTIQCQVDSQVTMMFWYRQQPGQSLTLIATANQGSEATYESGFVIDKFPISRPNLTFSTLTVSNMSPEDSSIYLCSARVLDWGGDVLTFGAGSRLTVL.

In this sample, this clone turned up a few times. The chain is built from TRBV7-2 and TRBJ1-2; perhaps TRBD1 as D (6 bases). This CDR3 is built from 15 residues. Germline assignment: CDR1 SGHTA and CDR2 FQGNSA. Trimming left V 6 bases short and J 4 bases short, with 18 bases between. The CDR3 loop reads CASSSPPGTSYGYTF. The CDR3 nucleotides read TGTGCCAGCAGTTCCCCCCCGGGGACAAGCTATGGCTACACCTTC.

V usage is TRBV4-3 and J usage is TRBJ1-2, with D maybe TRBD1 (6 bases). The CDR3 spans 14 residues. The V end lost 1 base, the J end lost 4 bases, and 10 bases lay between the germline ends. From germline, CDR1 is LGHNA and CDR2 YSLEER. The CDR3: CASSQATGSYGYTF. CDR3 nucleotide sequence: TGCGCCAGCAGCCAAGCTACAGGGAGCTATGGCTACACCTTC.

As DNA, the CDR3 is TGTGCCAGCAGCCACGGGACAGGGGGTTTCGATGAGCAGTTCTTC. Translation: CASSHGTGGFDEQFF. The chain couples TRBV11-3 to TRBJ2-1; 11 positions agree with TRBD1. After removal of 5 bases from V and 8 bases from J, the junction contained 8 bases not matched to a gene. From germline, CDR1 is SGHNT and CDR2 YENEEA. The CDR3 sequence is 15 residues long.

The genes are TRBV4-3 and TRBJ1-2; perhaps TRBD1 as D (5 bases). Germline-derived CDR1 and CDR2 are LGHNA and YSLEER. Trimming shortened V by 0 bases and J by 8 bases, and 13 bases separated the two germline ends. The CDR3 is 14 amino acids. The DNA for the CDR3 is TGCGCCAGCAGCCAAGAAAGGGGAATTGAAGGCTACACCTTC. Its translation: CASSQERGIEGYTF.

This clone was observed a handful of times. The CDR3 nucleotides read TGTGCCAGCAGTTTTTTTAGTGCTGAAGCTTTCTTT. Amino acid sequence: CASSFFSAEAFF. The gene calls are TRBV28 and TRBJ1-1; unclear D gene. Germline loops: CDR1 MDHEN, CDR2 SYDVKM. V lost 3 bases to trimming and J lost 6 bases, with 8 bases between them. This CDR3 region has 12 residues.

V is TRBV5-6 and J is TRBJ1-5; no firm D call. This CDR3 has 17 residues. V lost 0 bases, J lost 0 bases, and 13 bases lay in between. In germline, CDR1 is SGHDT, CDR2 YYEEEE. The CDR3 protein is CASSLGIGVGSNQPQHF. The CDR3 region has the DNA TGTGCCAGCAGCTTGGGTATCGGGGTTGGTAGCAATCAGCCCCAGCATTTT.

This clone was observed a single time. The chain employs TRBV2 and TRBJ1-5; D is unresolved. CDR3 length: 12 residues. Germline V CDR1 and CDR2: SNHLY, FYNNEI. Trimming stripped 5 bases from V and 9 bases from J, with 11 bases between. The CDR3: CASSPGGRPQHF. The CDR3, as DNA: TGTGCCAGCAGTCCAGGCGGACGGCCCCAGCATTTT.

This clone came up once. This rearrangement joins TRBV29-1 to TRBJ1-1; no clear D gene. V lost 4 bases and J lost 11, with 23 bases in between. This CDR3 is built from 14 residues. Germline CDR1 SQVTM, CDR2 ANQGSEA. The CDR3 protein is CSVVALLDRGMAFF. DNA of the CDR3: TGCAGCGTTGTGGCCCTTTTGGATCGAGGGATGGCTTTCTTT.

The chain has TRBV15 and TRBJ2-5; no definite D call. The V end lost 0 bases, the J end lost 5 bases, and 10 bases lay between the germline ends. There are 14 residues in the CDR3. CDR1 is LNHNV and CDR2 is YYDKDF in the germline V gene (reference sequence). The CDR3 coding sequence is TGTGCCACCAGCAGAGACCCGGTTTCTGAGACCCAGTACTTC. Protein: CATSRDPVSETQYF. Full variable domain (outside the CDR3, taken from reference TRBV15 and TRBJ2-5): DAMVIQNPRYQVTQFGKPVTLSCSQTLNHNVMYWYQQKSSQAPKLLFHYYDKDFNNEADTPDNFQSRRPNTSFCFLDIRSPGLGDTAMYLCATSRDPVSETQYFGPGTRLLVL.

The DNA for the CDR3 is TGTGCCAGTAAGGATAAGATTAACACTGAAGCTTTCTTT. It translates to CASKDKINTEAFF. The chain joins TRBV19 to TRBJ1-1; D is unclear. From germline, CDR1 is LNHDA and CDR2 SQIVND (reference sequence). Trimming took 7 bases from V and 2 from J, leaving 11 bases between them. The CDR3 is made up of 13 amino acids.

This clone has just a few counts. The J gene is TRBJ2-7, the V gene TRBV6-6; the D is unclear. The CDR3 is 14 amino acids. V was pared by 2 bases and J by 0 bases, with 8 bases between. From germline, CDR1 is MNHNY and CDR2 SVGAGI (reference sequence). CDR3 sequence reads: CASSYGETSYEQYF. In DNA, the CDR3 is TGTGCCAGCAGTTACGGTGAGACCTCCTACGAGCAGTACTTC.

J is TRBJ2-7 and V is TRBV7-9; D not resolved. V was shortened by 1 base and J by 2 bases, with 9 bases between the two germline ends. CDR3 length: 14 amino acids. Germline CDR1 is SEHNR and CDR2 is FQNEAQ (reference sequence). The CDR3 coding sequence is TGTGCCAGCAGCTTAGATCAGTCCGCCTACGAGCAGTACTTC. Translation gives CASSLDQSAYEQYF.

The chain couples TRBV18 to TRBJ2-7; TRBD1 matches at 9 bases. Losses at the gene ends were 3 bases for V and 5 bases for J; bases not matched to a gene: 2. The CDR3 loop spans 13 amino acids. Germline V gene sequence: CDR1 KGHSH, CDR2 LQKENI. The CDR3 coding sequence is TGTGCCAGCTCACCTCGACAGGGGGACGAGCAGTACTTC. It specifies CASSPRQGDEQYF.

The chain employs TRBV29-1 and TRBJ2-5, with D tentatively TRBD1 (5 bases). Trimming shortened V by 3 bases and J by 1 base, and 9 bases separated the two germline ends. Germline CDR1 reads SQVTM; CDR2 reads ANQGSEA. The CDR3 has 13 residues. The CDR3 sequence: CSVDKGIQETQYF. The CDR3 DNA sequence: TGCAGCGTTGATAAGGGGATCCAAGAGACCCAGTACTTC.

The chain links TRBV30 to TRBJ1-6, with D perhaps TRBD1 (6 bases). This CDR3 region has 16 residues. Germline-derived CDR1 and CDR2 are GTSNPN and SVGIG (reference sequence). With 0 bases removed from V and 8 bases from J, the gap between germline ends came to 17 bases. The CDR3 DNA is TGTGCCTGGAGTGTATCGGGGGCGCGAATGTATTCACCCCTCCACTTT. Translation: CAWSVSGARMYSPLHF.

CDR3 protein: CAWSRGTSNQPQHF. CDR3 nucleotides: TGTGCCTGGAGTAGGGGGACTAGCAATCAGCCCCAGCATTTT. V usage is TRBV30 and J usage is TRBJ1-5; tentative D call: TRBD1 (6 bases). In germline, CDR1 is GTSNPN, CDR2 SVGIG (reference sequence). V lost 2 bases, J lost 0 bases, and 8 bases lay in between. The CDR3 length is 14 residues.

The chain carries TRBV29-1 and TRBJ2-3; 9 nucleotides agree with TRBD1. Trimming cost V 8 bases and J 4 bases; bases outside gene matches: 10. This CDR3 spans 14 amino acids. CDR1 SQVTM and CDR2 ANQGSEA come from the germline V gene. The DNA of the CDR3 is TGCAGCTCCCGGGACAGGGTCTGGCCAGATACGCAGTATTTT. This codes for CSSRDRVWPDTQYF.

This chain links TRBV15 with TRBJ1-2; D unresolved. This CDR3 region has 15 residues. Germline V gene data show CDR1 as LNHNV and CDR2 as YYDKDF (reference sequence). V was trimmed by 1 base and J by 8 bases, leaving 17 bases between them. The CDR3 region is CATSRAREPGQGYTF. CDR3 DNA sequence: TGTGCCACCAGCAGAGCTAGGGAACCGGGTCAGGGCTACACCTTC.

The genes are TRBV4-1 and TRBJ2-1, with D hard to call. V shed 3 bases and J shed 7 bases, with 7 bases lying between them. The CDR3 loop spans 12 amino acids. CDR1 and CDR2 from the germline V gene are MGHRA and YSYEKL. The CDR3 DNA reads as TGCGCCAGCAGCCAGCGCTCAAATGAGCAGTTCTTC. Translation: CASSQRSNEQFF.

V is TRBV29-1 and J is TRBJ2-5; 10 nucleotides align to TRBD2. Trimming at V came to 7 bases and at J to 1 base, leaving 9 bases not matched to a gene. CDR1 SQVTM and CDR2 ANQGSEA come from the germline V gene. CDR3 length: 15 residues. The CDR3: CSGRTSGLPQETQYF. In nucleotides, the CDR3 is TGCAGCGGGAGGACTAGCGGACTACCCCAAGAGACCCAGTACTTC.

The gene calls are TRBV29-1 and TRBJ2-1; 13 bases map to TRBD2. This CDR3 region has 15 residues. The trim removed 2 bases at V and 6 bases at J, leaving 4 bases unmatched. Germline-derived CDR1 and CDR2 are SQVTM and ANQGSEA. The CDR3 spells CSVELRLAGGNEQFF. CDR3 in DNA: TGCAGCGTTGAACTTAGACTAGCGGGGGGCAATGAGCAGTTCTTC.

This chain connects TRBV12-5 to TRBJ2-6; D is undetermined. V lost 0 bases and J lost 0, with 3 bases in between. The CDR3 is made up of 15 amino acids. Germline-derived CDR1 and CDR2 are LGHNT and FRNRAP. CDR3 sequence: CASGLVPSGANVLTF. The CDR3 bases are TGTGCTAGTGGTTTGGTTCCCTCTGGGGCCAACGTCCTGACTTTC.

This clone has a handful of counts. The chain carries TRBV5-1 and TRBJ1-2, with D maybe TRBD1 (5 bases). The CDR3 length is 13 residues. CDR1 SGHRS and CDR2 YFSETQ come from the germline V gene. The V gene lost 0 bases and the J gene lost 8 bases, with 11 bases spanning the gap. CDR3 sequence (DNA): TGCGCCAGCAGCTTGGGCTCTGGGGACGGCTACACCTTC. It specifies CASSLGSGDGYTF.